What follows are 11 T cell receptor beta chains derived from one specimen sequenced in a study of T cell responses to AZD1222 COVID-19 vaccine (dated by TCRdb to the early 2020s). The meaning of the sample's time point label: baseline before first vaccination. Libraries were prepared through the immunoSEQ multiplex PCR assay. The clones in this table, taken by TCRdb from immuneACCESS, are in-frame only. Not every clone is retained; where verified, under half of the shortfall comes from an unresolved V gene, and the cause of the rest is unknown. Counted in this sample were about 140,000 clones; about 92% of them appeared once. Clones ranked in the top ten supply 7.5% to 9.5% of the sample. Sequences were derived from peripheral blood, sampled on day 0 of AZD1222 vaccination. These receptor sequences come from an adult in good health.

V is TRBV30 and J is TRBJ2-2, with D unresolved. There are 11 residues in the CDR3. Germline V gene sequence: CDR1 GTSNPN, CDR2 SVGIG (reference sequence). V lost 1 base and J 7 bases, leaving 4 bases between the germline ends. In DNA form, the CDR3 reads TGTGCCTGGAGTGGGGGCGGGGAGCTGTTTTTT. Translation: CAWSGGGELFF.

V and J are TRBV4-1 and TRBJ1-3, with 8 bases that match TRBD1. The CDR3 sequence is 16 residues long. The V and J ends lost 4 bases and 0 bases, in that order; junction bases with no gene match: 5. Germline V CDR1 and CDR2: MGHRA, YSYEKL. CDR3 bases: TGCGCCAGCAGCCGCGACAGGGGAACCTCTGGAAACACCATATATTTT. Translated, it gives CASSRDRGTSGNTIYF.

The rearrangement uses TRBV7-9 and TRBJ2-2; tentatively, D is TRBD1 or TRBD2 (5 bases each). Trimming stripped 5 bases from V and 5 bases from J, with 15 bases between. This CDR3 is built from 15 residues. The germline gives CDR1 SEHNR, CDR2 FQNEAQ (reference sequence). The CDR3 sequence is CASSTIGAFTGELFF. The CDR3, as DNA: TGTGCCAGCAGCACAATCGGGGCCTTTACCGGGGAGCTGTTTTTT.

The sample holds a few counts of this clone. The chain uses TRBV7-9 and TRBJ1-2, with TRBD1 matching over 8 bases. The CDR3 loop spans 14 amino acids. V lost 1 base, J lost 6 bases, and 4 bases stayed unmatched. Per germline, CDR1 SEHNR and CDR2 FQNEAQ (reference sequence). CDR3 protein: CASSLEQGVDGYTF. In nucleotides, the CDR3 is TGTGCCAGCAGCTTAGAACAGGGGGTTGATGGCTACACCTTC.

The genes are TRBV5-1 and TRBJ2-1; 9 nucleotides align to TRBD1. CDR1 is SGHRS, CDR2 YFSETQ, per germline. Trimming removed 4 bases from V and 5 bases from J; junction bases left unmatched: 4. CDR3 length equals 14 residues. The CDR3 spells CASSLGQGNNEQFF. In DNA form, the CDR3 reads TGCGCCAGCAGCCTGGGACAGGGAAACAATGAGCAGTTCTTC.

This clone was counted a single time. This chain connects TRBV27 to TRBJ2-3, with D perhaps being TRBD1 or TRBD2 (5 bases each). Germline CDR1 reads MNHEY; CDR2 reads SMNVEV (reference sequence). V was shortened by 2 bases and J by 3 bases, with 6 bases between the two germline ends. The CDR3 loop spans 13 amino acids. CDR3 loop: CASSLGGTDTQYF. DNA for the CDR3: TGTGCCAGCAGTTTAGGGGGAACAGATACGCAGTATTTT.

V usage is TRBV19 and J usage is TRBJ1-5, with 8 bases identical to TRBD1. CDR1 and CDR2 (germline): LNHDA, SQIVND (reference sequence). CDR3 size: 21 residues. The trim removed 7 bases at V and 2 bases at J, leaving 25 bases unmatched. As DNA, the CDR3 is TGTGCCAGTATTCAACGGCCAGACAGGGGCACGCCGGGCTCGGGCAATCAGCCCCAGCATTTT. It translates to CASIQRPDRGTPGSGNQPQHF.

The chain combines TRBV7-9 with TRBJ2-7, with TRBD2 as a possible D gene (6 bases). Trimming stripped 5 bases from V and 3 bases from J, with 17 bases between. The CDR3 totals 15 residues. The germline gives CDR1 SEHNR, CDR2 FQNEAQ (reference sequence). The CDR3 region has the DNA TGTGCCAGCAGCCGGGCGGGTGGGGGGATCTACGAGCAGTACTTC. Translating gives CASSRAGGGIYEQYF.

This clone was detected once. The J gene is TRBJ1-5, the V gene TRBV18; D possibly corresponds to TRBD1 (5 bases). CDR3 size: 15 residues. CDR1 and CDR2 (germline): KGHSH, LQKENI. Trimming shortened V by 2 bases and J by 0 bases, and 8 bases separated the two germline ends. CDR3 region: CASSPGGDSNQPQHF. The CDR3 coding sequence is TGTGCCAGCTCACCAGGAGGGGATAGCAATCAGCCCCAGCATTTT. Supplemented by reference TRBV18 and TRBJ1-5, the full variable domain reads NAGVMQNPRHLVRRRGQEARLRCSPMKGHSHVYWYRQLPEEGLKFMVYLQKENIIDESGMPKERFSAEFPKEGPSILRIQQVVRGDSAAYFCASSPGGDSNQPQHFGDGTRLSIL.

The J gene is TRBJ2-1, the V gene TRBV6-2 or TRBV6-3; TRBD2 matches at 8 bases. V shed 2 bases, J shed 3 bases, and the junction held 3 bases outside the gene matches. This CDR3 region has 15 residues. Germline CDR1 reads MNHEY; CDR2 reads SVGEGT. CDR3 sequence (DNA): TGTGCCAGCAGTTACGGGACTAGTAGCTACAATGAGCAGTTCTTC. The encoded protein is CASSYGTSSYNEQFF.

The table lists this clone with a count of one. The chain links TRBV28 to TRBJ1-4, with D perhaps matching TRBD1 (6 bases). The V end lost 6 bases, the J end lost 7 bases, and 18 bases lay between the germline ends. The length of the CDR3 is 15 residues. Looked up from germline, CDR1 is MDHEN and CDR2 is SYDVKM. CDR3 residues: CASSRSGTSFEKLFF. In DNA form, the CDR3 reads TGTGCCAGCAGCCGATCCGGGACATCATTTGAAAAACTGTTTTTT.